The T cell receptor (beta chain) under discussion was sequenced for a study of blood T cell repertoires in COVID-19. V shed 3 bases and J 6 bases; nucleotides not matched to a gene: 4. The length of the CDR3 is 14 residues. Looked up from germline, CDR1 is SGHRS and CDR2 is YFSETQ. Cohort placement rested on clinical history that participants reported themselves. Here immunoSEQ multiplex PCR was the method, and the copy in TCRdb shows in-frame clones only, minus some. This table holds a few hundred thousand clones, 75% to 85% found once. Material for sequencing was PBMCs or T cells enriched from blood (not recorded which). The rearrangement joins TRBV5-1 to TRBJ2-1; 9 positions match TRBD2. This receptor was identified in a woman between 40 and 50 years old with acute COVID-19. CDR3 sequence (DNA): TGCGCCAGCAGCTCGGGACTAGCCATCAATGAGCAGTTCTTC. Translating it yields CASSSGLAINEQFF.